The 20 T cell receptor beta chains given below trace back to one sample, sequenced in a study of graft-versus-host responses after intestinal transplantation (dated by TCRdb to the early 2020s). The time point label of this sample denotes: cells obtained before transplantation from donor or recipient. These receptors' antigens are unknown. Libraries were made using the immunoSEQ multiplex PCR assay. In TCRdb, the immuneACCESS table is reduced to in-frame sequences with V and J assigned. These tables do not hold every clone; where another copy was compared, an unresolved V gene accounts for under half, and the others remain unexplained. Within this sample are tens of thousands of clones, with around 93% of them counted one time only. Roughly 2% of the sample belongs to the ten largest clones. Sequenced here: unstimulated CD8+ T cells sorted from spleen or lymph node cells, sampled before intestinal transplant. The receptor source for this set is a human donor who received an intestinal transplant.

The rearrangement uses TRBV27 and TRBJ1-1; possible D gene TRBD1, 5 bases. Germline V gives CDR1 MNHEY, CDR2 SMNVEV (reference sequence). CDR3 length: 18 residues. The V and J ends lost 10 bases and 0 bases respectively, with 27 bases between them. This CDR3 is CATAPGRVGIRMNTEAFF. The CDR3 DNA reads as TGTGCCACCGCTCCGGGCAGGGTGGGTATAAGAATGAACACTGAAGCTTTCTTT.

V gene TRBV4-3 combines with J gene TRBJ1-4; 7 nucleotides match TRBD1. Germline-derived CDR1 and CDR2 are LGHNA and YSLEER. The CDR3 is made up of 17 amino acids. V dropped 0 bases and J dropped 7; count of bases not matched to a gene: 11. In nucleotides, the CDR3 is TGCGCCAGCAGCCAAGAAAGTTTAAGGGGGCAAGGTGAAAAACTGTTTTTT. Its protein is CASSQESLRGQGEKLFF.

This rearrangement joins TRBV7-9 to TRBJ1-1; D remains unclear. Trimming took off 5 bases at V and 0 bases at J, with 4 bases between the two ends. The length of the CDR3 is 12 residues. The V gene's germline CDR1 is SEHNR and CDR2 FQNEAQ (reference sequence). The CDR3 reads CASSPLNTEAFF. In nucleotides, the CDR3 is TGTGCCAGCAGCCCGTTGAACACTGAAGCTTTCTTT.

The chain combines TRBV6-6 with TRBJ2-2, with D hard to call. Trimming took 7 bases from V and 5 from J, leaving 14 bases between them. This CDR3 comprises 14 residues. CDR1 and CDR2 (germline): MNHNY, SVGAGI (reference sequence). The CDR3: CASTPMSFTGELFF. Here the CDR3 DNA reads TGTGCCAGCACCCCGATGAGTTTTACCGGGGAGCTGTTTTTT.

This clone was seen once. The DNA of the CDR3 is TGCGCCAGCAGCCAGGACTCACAGGGAAACACTGAAGCTTTCTTT. Amino acid sequence: CASSQDSQGNTEAFF. The V and J genes are TRBV4-3 and TRBJ1-1; maybe TRBD1 (6 bases). This CDR3 contains 15 residues. Germline V lookup: CDR1 LGHNA, CDR2 YSLEER. Trimming removed 3 bases at V and 2 bases at J, with 13 bases between.

The CDR3: CASSPTREGKTQYF. In DNA form, the CDR3 reads TGTGCCAGCAGTCCAACCAGGGAGGGTAAGACCCAGTACTTC. The rearrangement joins TRBV27 to TRBJ2-5, with TRBD2 identical over 7 bases. Germline CDR1 reads MNHEY; CDR2 reads SMNVEV (reference sequence). The CDR3 totals 14 residues. J lost 6 bases, V lost 5 bases, and 9 bases had no gene match.

The chain employs TRBV11-3 and TRBJ1-5, with TRBD1 as a possible D gene (6 bases). V was cut by 4 bases and J by 0 bases, with 16 bases left in between. There are 17 residues in the CDR3. Germline V gene lookup returns CDR1 SGHNT and CDR2 YENEEA. The CDR3 reads CASSSPRTDYSNQPQHF. The CDR3, as DNA: TGTGCCAGCAGCTCCCCCCGGACAGACTATAGCAATCAGCCCCAGCATTTT.

The genes are TRBV6-5 and TRBJ1-2; 10 bases match TRBD1. The CDR3 loop spans 14 amino acids. The V and J ends lost 6 bases and 8 bases, in that order; junction bases with no gene match: 9. Germline V gives CDR1 MNHEY, CDR2 SVGAGI. The CDR3 is CASRTGGTQSGYTF. As DNA, the CDR3 is TGTGCCAGCAGGACAGGGGGCACCCAGTCGGGCTACACCTTC.

The gene calls are TRBV18 and TRBJ1-2, with 8 bases identical to TRBD1. The CDR3 loop spans 15 amino acids. The ends lost 5 bases at V and 4 bases at J; junction bases unmatched: 9. The germline gives CDR1 KGHSH, CDR2 LQKENI. CDR3 sequence (DNA): TGTGCCAGCTCAATTTTCAGGGGGCCTTCCTATGGCTACACCTTC. It is translated as CASSIFRGPSYGYTF.

J is TRBJ1-1 and V is TRBV30; D possibly corresponds to TRBD1 (6 bases). Germline values: CDR1 GTSNPN, CDR2 SVGIG (reference sequence). V shed 7 bases and J shed 4 bases, with 13 bases lying between them. The CDR3 runs 12 residues. This CDR3 reads CAFGTGSTEAFF. CDR3 DNA sequence: TGTGCCTTCGGAACAGGGAGCACTGAAGCTTTCTTT.

This clone was observed a few times. V and J are TRBV12-2 and TRBJ2-6; the listed D gene, TRBD2, was not tested against the DNA. TRBV12-2 is labeled a pseudogene. The CDR3 spans 20 residues. The DNA of the CDR3 is TGTGCAAGTCGCTTAAACGTGAGGGCCCAAGCCCTCTCTGGGGCCAACGTCCTGACTTTC. Translated, it gives CASRLNVRAQALSGANVLTF.

The gene calls are TRBV27 and TRBJ1-1; unclear D gene. CDR1 MNHEY and CDR2 SMNVEV come from the germline V gene (reference sequence). The ends were cut back, 8 bases at V and 10 bases at J, with 14 bases in the middle. This CDR3 is 11 amino acids long. The CDR3 DNA reads TGTGCCAGCGGTACGTTTGCGGTAGCTTTCTTT. It specifies CASGTFAVAFF.

The count of this clone is one. The chain recombines TRBV30 with TRBJ1-3; no clear D. The CDR3 runs 13 residues. The germline V and J ends were trimmed by 3 bases and 0 bases, with 6 bases remaining between them. Germline V gene sequence: CDR1 GTSNPN, CDR2 SVGIG (reference sequence). As DNA, the CDR3 is TGTGCCTGGAGCGCAGGCTCTGGAAACACCATATATTTT. Translated: CAWSAGSGNTIYF. Looking up the rest from reference TRBV30 and TRBJ1-3 gives the full variable domain: SQTIHQWPATLVQPVGSPLSLECTVEGTSNPNLYWYRQAAGRGLQLLFYSVGIGQISSEVPQNLSASRPQDRQFILSSKKLLLSDSGFYLCAWSAGSGNTIYFGEGSWLTVV.

This rearrangement joins TRBV5-5 to TRBJ2-7, with D possibly TRBD1 on 6 matching bases. V dropped 0 bases and J dropped 3 bases, with 13 bases sitting between them. CDR1 is SGHKS and CDR2 is YYEKEE in the germline V gene (reference sequence). The CDR3 sequence is 15 residues long. CDR3 DNA: TGTGCCAGCAGCTTGGAGGCTAGGGGGAACTACGAGCAGTACTTC. Residues: CASSLEARGNYEQYF.

V is TRBV29-1 and J is TRBJ2-7, with 9 bases lining up with TRBD2. The ends lost 2 bases at V and 1 base at J; junction bases unmatched: 6. Per germline, CDR1 SQVTM and CDR2 ANQGSEA. The CDR3 contains 15 residues. CDR3 DNA sequence: TGCAGCGTTGAAAGCGGGGGGCCCTTATCCTACGAGCAGTACTTC. Translating it yields CSVESGGPLSYEQYF.

The rearrangement uses TRBV27 and TRBJ1-2; TRBD1 matches 8 bases. Germline CDR1 is MNHEY and CDR2 is SMNVEV (reference sequence). Germline trimming cut 7 bases from V and 7 bases from J; bases unmatched to any gene: 5. The CDR3 extends over 12 amino acids. This CDR3 reads CASTSGTGGYTF. The CDR3, as DNA: TGTGCCAGCACCTCCGGGACAGGTGGCTACACCTTC.

CDR3 bases: TGTGCTAGTGGACCCACCCGGGGGGCCCTCACAGATACGCAGTATTTT. Translation gives CASGPTRGALTDTQYF. The gene calls are TRBV12-5 and TRBJ2-3, with a weak D call TRBD2 (7 bases). V was shortened by 6 bases and J by 2 bases, with 18 bases between the two germline ends. The CDR3 sequence is 16 residues long. Germline V CDR1 and CDR2: LGHNT, FRNRAP.

On this clone: Other DNA sequences in this sample translate to the same CDR3. The rearrangement uses TRBV4-3 and TRBJ2-7; perhaps TRBD1 as D (6 bases). Trimming removed 0 bases at V and 0 bases at J, with 9 bases between. There are 15 residues in the CDR3. Per germline, CDR1 LGHNA and CDR2 YSLEER. The CDR3 sequence is CASSQDWTASYEQYF. CDR3 sequence (DNA): TGCGCCAGCAGCCAAGATTGGACAGCCTCCTACGAGCAGTACTTC.

The chain couples TRBV7-2 to TRBJ2-7; perhaps TRBD2 as D (7 bases). CDR1 is SGHTA and CDR2 is FQGNSA in the germline V gene. The germline V and J ends were trimmed by 5 bases and 0 bases, with 8 bases remaining between them. CDR3 length equals 13 residues. Written as DNA, the CDR3 is TGTGCCAGCAGCGCGGGGGCCTCCTACGAGCAGTACTTC. Translated, it gives CASSAGASYEQYF.

This rearrangement joins TRBV11-2 to TRBJ2-1, with TRBD2 matching over 9 bases. This CDR3 is built from 15 residues. The V gene's germline CDR1 is SGHAT and CDR2 FQNNGV. V shed 2 bases, J shed 2 bases, and the junction held 1 base outside the gene matches. In DNA, the CDR3 is TGTGCCAGCAGCTTATCTAGCGGGGCCTACAATGAGCAGTTCTTC. The encoded protein is CASSLSSGAYNEQFF.